One and the same sample provided the 19 T cell receptor beta chains below, sequenced in a study of OX40 agonist ivuxolimab in advanced cancers. Repertoires were generated with immunoSEQ multiplex PCR, while TCRdb's copy carries only in-frame clones and drops some. The data contain 60,000 to 75,000 clones, 84% of them singletons. The material sequenced was CD4+ or CD8+ T cells sorted from blood, taken in a trial of the OX40 agonist ivuxolimab. These receptors all stem from an adult with an advanced solid tumor such as melanoma, head and neck, liver or kidney cancer.

The chain joins TRBV6-4 to TRBJ2-1; D is ambiguous. This CDR3 region has 13 residues. CDR1 MRHNA and CDR2 SNTAGT come from the germline V gene. V lost 4 bases and J 3 bases, leaving 7 bases between the germline ends. This CDR3 reads CASSGSLYNEQFF. In DNA, the CDR3 is TGTGCCAGCAGTGGGTCGCTCTACAATGAGCAGTTCTTC.

J is TRBJ2-7 and V is TRBV2; no clear D. V lost 4 bases and J 1 base, leaving 5 bases between the germline ends. CDR1 and CDR2 (germline): SNHLY, FYNNEI. There are 12 residues in the CDR3. For the CDR3, the DNA is TGTGCCAGCAGTGCTTCGTCCTACGAGCAGTACTTC. This gives the protein CASSASSYEQYF.

This clone appeared a few times. The chain has TRBV28 and TRBJ2-3; 7 bases match TRBD1. The J segment lost 4 bases and the V segment lost 7 bases, leaving 5 bases of the junction unmatched. The CDR3 is 13 amino acids. Germline-derived CDR1 and CDR2 are MDHEN and SYDVKM. The DNA for the CDR3 is TGTGCCAGCAACCGTCAGGGGGCAGATACGCAGTATTTT. Translated, it gives CASNRQGADTQYF. The full variable domain, its missing parts supplied by reference TRBV28 and TRBJ2-3, is DVKVTQSSRYLVKRTGEKVFLECVQDMDHENMFWYRQDPGLGLRLIYFSYDVKMKEKGDIPEGYSVSREKKERFSLILESASTNQTSMYLCASNRQGADTQYFGPGTRLTVL.

The V call is TRBV7-3, the J call TRBJ2-3; TRBD1 is a possible D gene (6 bases). The germline V and J ends were trimmed by 3 bases and 2 bases, with 12 bases remaining between them. The germline V gene has CDR1 SGHTA and CDR2 FQGTGA. This CDR3 is 15 amino acids long. CDR3 DNA sequence: TGTGCCAGCAGCTTCCAGGGGAAATTCACAGATACGCAGTATTTT. The encoded protein is CASSFQGKFTDTQYF.

The gene calls are TRBV7-9 and TRBJ2-1; no clear D gene. V lost 3 bases and J lost 10, with 13 bases in between. CDR1 and CDR2 (germline): SEHNR, FQNEAQ (reference sequence). There are 13 residues in the CDR3. The CDR3 reads CASSLPGSWEQFF. CDR3 DNA sequence: TGTGCCAGCAGCTTGCCAGGTTCTTGGGAGCAGTTCTTC.

The gene calls are TRBV15 and TRBJ1-1; D uncertain. The germline V gene encodes CDR1 LNHNV and CDR2 YYDKDF (reference sequence). Trimming pared 0 bases from V and 1 base from J, leaving 15 bases between. The CDR3 sequence is 17 residues long. The CDR3 here is CATSRDLPPRENTEAFF. For the CDR3, the DNA is TGTGCCACCAGCAGAGATCTGCCCCCCCGAGAGAACACTGAAGCTTTCTTT.

The rearrangement uses TRBV6-1 and TRBJ2-5; no clear D gene. CDR3 length: 13 residues. With 6 bases removed from V and 1 base from J, the gap between germline ends came to 9 bases. Germline CDR1 is MNHNS and CDR2 is SASEGT. In DNA, the CDR3 is TGTGCCAGCAGCCACCGGACCCAAGAGACCCAGTACTTC. Translation: CASSHRTQETQYF.

The chain employs TRBV5-1 and TRBJ2-5; D perhaps matches TRBD1 (5 bases). The CDR3 extends over 14 amino acids. The germline CDR1 and CDR2 sequences are SGHRS and YFSETQ. V dropped 1 base and J dropped 5 bases, with 12 bases sitting between them. CDR3 coding DNA: TGCGCCAGCAGCTTGATGGGGCCCGCCGAGACCCAGTACTTC. Its translation: CASSLMGPAETQYF.

This chain links TRBV6-5 with TRBJ2-7, with D possibly TRBD2 on 6 matching bases. The CDR3 runs 12 residues. V was shortened by 7 bases and J by 9 bases, with 16 bases between the two germline ends. Germline V gene sequence: CDR1 MNHEY, CDR2 SVGAGI. The CDR3 reads CASISGWGGQYF. CDR3 DNA: TGTGCCAGCATCTCCGGCTGGGGAGGGCAGTACTTC.

The gene calls are TRBV19 and TRBJ1-2; D is undetermined. The CDR3 contains 14 residues. Germline V gene lookup returns CDR1 LNHDA and CDR2 SQIVND (reference sequence). With 3 bases removed from V and 4 bases from J, the gap between germline ends came to 12 bases. The CDR3 here is CASSIREGPYGYTF. The CDR3 region has the DNA TGTGCCAGTAGTATCCGGGAGGGCCCCTATGGCTACACCTTC.

The chain recombines TRBV28 with TRBJ2-1, with D uncertain. Trimming took off 4 bases at V and 3 bases at J, with 4 bases between the two ends. The CDR3 is made up of 12 amino acids. Per germline, CDR1 MDHEN and CDR2 SYDVKM. The CDR3 region has the DNA TGTGCCAGCAGTTATGTCTACAATGAGCAGTTCTTC. This codes for CASSYVYNEQFF.

The CDR3 DNA sequence: TGTGCCAGCAGTGAAAGCGGGGAGCTGTTTTTT. This gives the protein CASSESGELFF. The rearrangement joins TRBV2 to TRBJ2-2; no clear D gene. The CDR3 has 11 amino acids. Per germline, CDR1 SNHLY and CDR2 FYNNEI. The V and J ends lost 2 bases and 7 bases respectively, with 2 bases between them.

This sequence joins TRBV2 and TRBJ2-3, with TRBD2 identical over 9 bases. The CDR3 extends over 16 amino acids. Looked up from germline, CDR1 is SNHLY and CDR2 is FYNNEI. The J segment lost 4 bases and the V segment lost 4 bases, leaving 9 bases of the junction unmatched. CDR3 DNA sequence: TGTGCCAGCAGTGCCCCCCGCGGGGGGGCCGCAGATACGCAGTATTTT. Protein: CASSAPRGGAADTQYF.

This clone was detected a few times. The rearrangement uses TRBV29-1 and TRBJ1-2, with a weak D call TRBD1 (6 bases). Germline V lookup: CDR1 SQVTM, CDR2 ANQGSEA. Trimming took off 2 bases at V and 4 bases at J, with 14 bases between the two ends. CDR3 length equals 14 residues. DNA for the CDR3: TGCAGCGTTGAACTGGACAGAGAGTCCTATGGCTACACCTTC. The encoded protein is CSVELDRESYGYTF.

This chain connects TRBV7-2 to TRBJ1-2; D ambiguous. This CDR3 region has 14 residues. Germline V gene lookup returns CDR1 SGHTA and CDR2 FQGNSA. Trimming removed 1 base at V and 7 bases at J, with 13 bases between. The CDR3 reads CASSLGQPRIGYTF. The DNA for the CDR3 is TGTGCCAGCAGCTTAGGTCAGCCCAGGATTGGCTACACCTTC.

CDR3: CASGLGQGSQETQYF. The CDR3 DNA follows: TGTGCTAGTGGTTTGGGACAGGGCTCCCAAGAGACCCAGTACTTC. This chain uses TRBV12-5 with TRBJ2-5, with 7 nucleotides matching TRBD1. Trimming removed 1 base from V and 1 base from J; junction bases left unmatched: 3. The germline gives CDR1 LGHNT, CDR2 FRNRAP. The CDR3 runs 15 residues.

The chain joins TRBV27 to TRBJ2-7; no reliable D call. Per germline, CDR1 MNHEY and CDR2 SMNVEV (reference sequence). CDR3 size: 14 residues. The V gene lost 5 bases and the J gene lost 1 base, with 12 bases spanning the gap. DNA of the CDR3: TGTGCCAGCAGTCCTCGGACGGATTCCTACGAGCAGTACTTC. Protein sequence: CASSPRTDSYEQYF.

The genes are TRBV6-6 and TRBJ1-2, with D possibly matching TRBD1 (5 bases). Germline V gene data show CDR1 as MNHNY and CDR2 as SVGAGI (reference sequence). Trimming pared 2 bases from V and 4 bases from J, leaving 14 bases between. This CDR3 is 15 amino acids long. Here the CDR3 DNA reads TGTGCCAGCAGTTACCCGTCCCGGGACGTCTATGGCTACACCTTC. This sequence encodes CASSYPSRDVYGYTF.

The chain employs TRBV4-1 and TRBJ2-5, with a possible D match to TRBD1 (5 bases). Germline loops: CDR1 MGHRA, CDR2 YSYEKL. V was cut by 1 base and J by 1 base, with 13 bases left in between. The CDR3 has 16 amino acids. The CDR3 DNA is TGCGCCAGCAGCCAAGGTCCACAGGTTGTCCAAGAGACCCAGTACTTC. Translation: CASSQGPQVVQETQYF.